Below, 29 T cell receptor beta chains from the same sample are listed, as sequenced in a study of T cells after yellow fever vaccination. TCRdb called the 5' RACE reads again in MiXCR, with one record for every CDR3 protein. Here the sample spans a few hundred thousand distinct CDR3 sequences, around 4.5% being singletons. The specimen was PBMCs, collected 15 days after the yellow fever booster vaccination. The receptors come from a man aged 18 to 35 who received the YFV17D yellow fever vaccine.

This rearrangement joins TRBV7-9 to TRBJ2-7; D is undetermined. Germline assignment: CDR1 SEHNR and CDR2 FQNEAQ (reference sequence). V was cut by 2 bases and J by 7 bases, with 6 bases left in between. This CDR3 region has 11 residues. The CDR3 sequence: CASSLNIEQYF. CDR3 sequence (DNA): TGTGCCAGCAGCTTAAACATTGAGCAGTACTTC.

This clonotype was seen many times. The chain is built from TRBV29-1 and TRBJ1-5; 9 nucleotides match TRBD1. The CDR3 is 14 residues long. V was pared by 4 bases and J by 5 bases, with 6 bases of the junction left unmatched. CDR1 and CDR2 (germline): SQVTM, ANQGSEA. This CDR3 reads CSVGGQGNDQPQHF. The CDR3 nucleotides are TGCAGCGTTGGGGGACAGGGTAACGATCAGCCCCAGCATTTT.

The sample holds many counts of this clonotype. The gene calls are TRBV28 and TRBJ1-6; 7 bases fit TRBD1. There are 16 residues in the CDR3. Germline CDR1 and CDR2: MDHEN and SYDVKM. The V segment lost 5 bases and the J segment 7 bases; nucleotides outside the gene matches: 11. The CDR3 region has the DNA TGTGCCAGCAGTACACGGGGGACAGTCGGCAATTCACCCCTCCACTTT. It codes for CASSTRGTVGNSPLHF.

At least ten counts were recorded for this clonotype. V usage is TRBV7-9 and J usage is TRBJ2-7; D perhaps matches TRBD2 (7 bases). Trimming took 3 bases from V and 0 from J, leaving 9 bases between them. This CDR3 region has 14 residues. The germline CDR1 and CDR2 sequences are SEHNR and FQNEAQ (reference sequence). The CDR3 spells CASSFGGPSYEQYF. CDR3 in DNA: TGTGCCAGCAGCTTCGGGGGGCCCTCCTACGAGCAGTACTTC.

The sample holds a few counts of this clonotype. The chain joins TRBV6-1 to TRBJ2-1; D gene ambiguous. The germline CDR1 and CDR2 sequences are MNHNS and SASEGT. The CDR3 has 17 residues. Trimming removed 2 bases from V and 3 bases from J, with 17 bases in between. The CDR3 coding sequence is TGTGCCAGCAGTGAATACTCTTCGTCCACGGTCTACAATGAGCAGTTCTTC. This gives the protein CASSEYSSSTVYNEQFF.

This clonotype was observed at least ten times. The V and J genes are TRBV15 and TRBJ2-7; TRBD2 might be the D (6 bases). Trimming cost V 5 bases and J 2 bases, with 10 bases left between them. Germline V gene sequence: CDR1 LNHNV, CDR2 YYDKDF (reference sequence). The CDR3 sequence is 13 residues long. For the CDR3, the DNA is TGTGCCACCAGCGGGGGAGGTCCCTACGAGCAGTACTTC. Residues: CATSGGGPYEQYF.

The table lists this clonotype with many counts. The rearrangement joins TRBV20-1 to TRBJ2-1; a possible D gene is TRBD1 (6 bases). The length of the CDR3 is 14 residues. Trimming removed 1 base from V and 4 bases from J, with 11 bases in between. Germline CDR1 and CDR2: DFQATT and SNEGSKA (reference sequence). The CDR3 loop reads CSARVGALYNEQFF. CDR3 DNA sequence: TGCAGTGCTAGAGTGGGGGCACTATACAATGAGCAGTTCTTC.

This clonotype was seen a handful of times. This sequence joins TRBV9 and TRBJ1-6, with a weak D call TRBD1 (5 bases). Per germline, CDR1 SGDLS and CDR2 YYNGEE. CDR3 size: 16 residues. Trimming stripped 3 bases from V and 12 bases from J, with 22 bases between. The CDR3 DNA is TGTGCCAGCAGCGCCCGCGGAGGGGCAGGGAATCAACCCCTCCACTTT. Encoded protein: CASSARGGAGNQPLHF.

This clonotype was recorded many times. The rearrangement joins TRBV6-2 or TRBV6-3 to TRBJ2-4, with D perhaps TRBD2 (5 bases). The length of the CDR3 is 15 residues. Germline CDR1 reads MNHEY; CDR2 reads SVGEGT. The V end lost 0 bases, the J end lost 8 bases, and 14 bases lay between the germline ends. CDR3 in DNA: TGTGCCAGCAGTTACTCGTTACTAGATGGCCACATTCAGTACTTC. This translates into CASSYSLLDGHIQYF.

This clonotype was recorded many times. The chain carries TRBV4-3 and TRBJ2-4, with a weak D call TRBD2 (7 bases). Germline V gene sequence: CDR1 LGHNA, CDR2 YSLEER. Deletions cut 0 bases from V and 0 bases from J, with 18 bases between. The CDR3 has 19 residues. The CDR3 nucleotides are TGCGCCAGCAGCCAAGATTTCGGGGGGCTATCCTTAGCCAAAAACATTCAGTACTTC. Its translation: CASSQDFGGLSLAKNIQYF.

This clonotype was counted many times. At one of its ends the junction is not consistent with the germline gene, which may arise from a read error. This chain connects TRBV5-1 to TRBJ2-3; unclear D gene. This CDR3 is 12 amino acids long. Germline assignment: CDR1 SGHRS and CDR2 YFSETQ. CDR3 in DNA: TGTGCCAGCAGCTTAAACACAGATACGCAGTATTTT. It yields the protein CASSLNTDTQYF.

This clonotype occurred many times. The CDR3 loop reads CASSSPTRNTGELFF. DNA for the CDR3: TGTGCCAGCAGTTCCCCCACTAGAAACACCGGGGAGCTGTTTTTT. The J gene is TRBJ2-2, the V gene TRBV27; D is perhaps TRBD2 (5 bases). V was pared by 4 bases and J by 2 bases, with 11 bases between. This CDR3 contains 15 residues. CDR1 and CDR2 from the germline V gene are MNHEY and SMNVEV (reference sequence).

This clonotype was observed a handful of times. This chain joins TRBV6-5 and TRBJ2-7; the D call may be TRBD1 or TRBD2 (6 bases each). This CDR3 is 14 amino acids long. Trimming took off 2 bases at V and 3 bases at J, with 11 bases between the two ends. Germline assignment: CDR1 MNHEY and CDR2 SVGAGI. The CDR3 DNA is TGTGCCAGCAGTTACGGGGGGCAGGACTACGAGCAGTACTTC. Protein: CASSYGGQDYEQYF.

The V and J genes are TRBV7-9 and TRBJ2-1; D is unresolved. CDR3 size: 13 residues. V lost 5 bases to trimming and J lost 6 bases, with 11 bases between them. Germline assignment: CDR1 SEHNR and CDR2 FQNEAQ (reference sequence). CDR3 region: CASSQLNTNEQFF. The CDR3 region has the DNA TGTGCCAGCAGCCAGCTTAATACCAATGAGCAGTTCTTC. The complete variable domain, with remaining parts taken from reference TRBV7-9 and TRBJ2-1, reads DTGVSQNPRHKITKRGQNVTFRCDPISEHNRLYWYRQTLGQGPEFLTYFQNEAQLEKSRLLSDRFSAERPKGSFSTLEIQRTEQGDSAMYLCASSQLNTNEQFFGPGTRLTVL.

This clonotype was observed a handful of times. The J gene is TRBJ1-5, the V gene TRBV7-2; tentative D call: TRBD1 (6 bases). Germline loops: CDR1 SGHTA, CDR2 FQGNSA. There are 12 residues in the CDR3. The CDR3 DNA sequence: TGTGCGACCGGGACACCGAATCAGCCCCAGCATTTT. Translation: CATGTPNQPQHF.

The sample holds many counts of this clonotype. J is TRBJ1-6 and V is TRBV7-2; TRBD1 agrees at 10 bases. Unmatched junction bases numbered 5, after V lost 6 bases and J lost 0 bases. CDR1 and CDR2 (germline): SGHTA, FQGNSA. CDR3 size: 17 residues. The CDR3: CASSRTGGSSYNSPLHF. The CDR3 nucleotides read TGTGCCAGCAGTCGGACAGGGGGTAGCTCCTATAATTCACCCCTCCACTTT.

At least ten counts were recorded for this clonotype. The gene calls are TRBV5-1 and TRBJ2-3, with 7 positions matching TRBD2. Germline V gives CDR1 SGHRS, CDR2 YFSETQ. The V segment lost 4 bases and the J segment 1 base; nucleotides outside the gene matches: 6. The CDR3 loop spans 15 amino acids. The CDR3 here is CASSPPGLRTDTQYF. The CDR3 coding sequence is TGCGCCAGCAGCCCCCCGGGACTACGCACAGATACGCAGTATTTT.

This clonotype was found a few times. This chain links TRBV9 with TRBJ2-3; 7 bases agree with TRBD2. The junction had 13 bases not matched to a gene; V was cut back by 3 bases and J by 6 bases. The CDR3 has 16 residues. Germline V CDR1 and CDR2: SGDLS, YYNGEE. The CDR3 region is CASSAGKGREVDTQYF. In DNA form, the CDR3 reads TGTGCCAGCAGCGCCGGGAAGGGGAGGGAGGTGGATACGCAGTATTTT.

This clonotype occurred many times. The genes are TRBV5-1 and TRBJ1-1; possible D gene TRBD1, 5 bases. Trimming shortened V by 0 bases and J by 6 bases, and 12 bases separated the two germline ends. Germline CDR1 and CDR2: SGHRS and YFSETQ. This CDR3 region has 14 residues. Here the CDR3 DNA reads TGCGCCAGCAGCTTGGGAGCACGGGACTCTGAAGCTTTCTTT. It yields the protein CASSLGARDSEAFF.

This clonotype came up a few times. This chain connects TRBV6-1 to TRBJ2-2, with D uncertain. Trimming cost V 2 bases and J 7 bases, with 8 bases left between them. The CDR3 consists of 13 residues. Per germline, CDR1 MNHNS and CDR2 SASEGT. The DNA for the CDR3 is TGTGCCAGCAGTGAATGGTATGGCGGGGAGCTGTTTTTT. Amino acids: CASSEWYGGELFF.

This clonotype was detected ten times or more. The chain links TRBV7-3 to TRBJ2-3; 12 positions agree with TRBD2. Trimming removed 4 bases from V and 1 base from J; junction bases left unmatched: 6. The CDR3 runs to 17 residues. CDR1 SGHTA and CDR2 FQGTGA come from the germline V gene. The CDR3 DNA is TGTGCCAGCAGCTCGCGACTAGCGGGGGACCGCACAGATACGCAGTATTTT. Translating it yields CASSSRLAGDRTDTQYF. Looking up the rest from reference TRBV7-3 and TRBJ2-3 gives the full variable domain: GAGVSQTPSNKVTEKGKYVELRCDPISGHTALYWYRQSLGQGPEFLIYFQGTGAADDSGLPNDRFFAVRPEGSVSTLKIQRTERGDSAVYLCASSSRLAGDRTDTQYFGPGTRLTVL.

This clonotype was detected ten times or more. The chain links TRBV7-2 to TRBJ1-1, with D perhaps matching TRBD1 (6 bases). This CDR3 contains 15 residues. Germline V gives CDR1 SGHTA, CDR2 FQGNSA. V lost 0 bases to trimming and J lost 0 bases, with 8 bases between them. As DNA, the CDR3 is TGTGCCAGCAGCTTAGCGGGGGGCTTGAACACTGAAGCTTTCTTT. Translating gives CASSLAGGLNTEAFF.

V is TRBV4-1 and J is TRBJ1-1, with a tentative D call TRBD1 (5 bases). Germline-derived CDR1 and CDR2 are MGHRA and YSYEKL. The CDR3 has 14 residues. The V gene lost 4 bases and the J gene lost 6 bases, with 15 bases spanning the gap. CDR3 nucleotides: TGCGCCAGCAGCCCAAGCCAGGGTTTTTCTGAAGCTTTCTTT. Its translation is CASSPSQGFSEAFF.

This clonotype was counted at least ten times. The genes are TRBV4-1 and TRBJ2-1, with TRBD2 matching 14 bases. The CDR3 covers 15 residues. Germline lookup yields CDR1 MGHRA and CDR2 YSYEKL. After removal of 1 base from V and 9 bases from J, the junction contained 2 bases not matched to a gene. The DNA for the CDR3 is TGCGCCAGCAGCCAAGGACTAGCGGGGGGGCTTGAGCAGTTCTTC. Translating gives CASSQGLAGGLEQFF.

The V call is TRBV20-1, the J call TRBJ1-2, with D unresolved. V was pared by 3 bases and J by 3 bases, with 5 bases between. The CDR3 loop spans 11 amino acids. Germline CDR1 and CDR2: DFQATT and SNEGSKA (reference sequence). The DNA of the CDR3 is TGCAGTGCTAGCTATTACTATGGCTACACCTTC. Translated: CSASYYYGYTF.

The chain is built from TRBV7-9 and TRBJ2-7, with 13 bases matching TRBD2. The CDR3 runs 15 residues. Trimming cost V 5 bases and J 5 bases; bases outside gene matches: 6. Germline V gene lookup returns CDR1 SEHNR and CDR2 FQNEAQ (reference sequence). The CDR3 DNA reads as TGTGCCAGCAGCAGAACTAGCGGGGGGGCTGACGAGCAGTACTTC. Translation gives CASSRTSGGADEQYF.

This clonotype has a count of ten or more. CDR3 loop: CATSDPGSRRELFF. CDR3 in DNA: TGTGCCACCAGTGATCCCGGGTCCCGGAGGGAGCTGTTTTTT. This chain links TRBV24-1 with TRBJ2-2, with D unclear. V lost 3 bases and J 9 bases, leaving 13 bases between the germline ends. The germline V gene encodes CDR1 KGHDR and CDR2 SFDVKD. This CDR3 spans 14 amino acids.

This clonotype appeared a few times. The CDR3 loop reads CASSPTRDTYQPQHF. CDR3 nucleotide sequence: TGTGCCAGCAGCCCGACCCGGGACACCTATCAGCCCCAGCATTTT. V is TRBV3-1 and J is TRBJ1-5, with D possibly matching TRBD1 (6 bases). There are 15 residues in the CDR3. Per germline, CDR1 LGHDT and CDR2 YNNKEL (reference sequence). V lost 4 bases and J 5 bases, leaving 15 bases between the germline ends.

This clonotype has at least ten counts. CDR3: CSARAAPEAYGYTF. The DNA of the CDR3 is TGCAGTGCTAGAGCCGCCCCCGAAGCCTATGGCTACACCTTC. The V and J genes are TRBV20-1 and TRBJ1-2; D is undetermined. The CDR3 is 14 amino acids. Germline-derived CDR1 and CDR2 are DFQATT and SNEGSKA (reference sequence). V lost 1 base to trimming and J lost 4 bases, with 13 bases between them.